This TCR beta chain appears in the sequencing data of a study of Ad26.COV2.S vaccination and SARS-CoV-2 variants. Study information: Into the muscle, Ad26.COV2.S was dosed once or twice, 56 days apart.

Whole-study findings and limits: Ad26.COV2.S recipients had broader spike-specific TCRs (P = 0.0014). It is possible that the TCR breadth and depth analyses underestimated the total T cell responses.

Germline V gives CDR1 SNHLY, CDR2 FYNNEI. The CDR3 loop spans 17 amino acids. The J segment lost 4 bases and the V segment lost 5 bases, leaving 12 bases of the junction unmatched. Here immunoSEQ multiplex PCR was the method, and the copy in TCRdb shows in-frame clones only, minus some. This table has around 320,000 clones, 80% to 90% appearing once. As to treatment: around 19 received Ad26.COV2.S at low or high dose, single or two shots; a few received placebo; per-sample allocation not given. Repertoires come from day 63 after the first vaccine or placebo injection. This Boston cohort included adults aged 18-55 years. To note about this clone: The antigen remains unidentified.

This receptor was obtained from a person between 18 and 65 years old who received the Ad26.COV2.S COVID-19 vaccine or a placebo. This chain uses TRBV2 with TRBJ2-2; 8 bases map to TRBD2. The material sequenced was peripheral blood, taken in a trial of Ad26.COV2.S vaccine versus placebo. The CDR3 DNA reads as TGTGCCAGCAGTACCTATACCGGGACTAGGAGCACCGGGGAGCTGTTTTTT. It translates to CASSTYTGTRSTGELFF.